The 20 T cell receptor beta chains given below trace back to one sample, sequenced in a study of shared clonotypes between healthy human individuals. The method was immunoSEQ multiplex PCR; TCRdb's version includes in-frame clones alone and lacks a portion of them. The data hold a few hundred thousand clones, with nearly 97% observed a single time. The naive CD8 subset, CD45RO-negative cells positively selected for CCR7, excluded terminally differentiated effector memory CD45RA+ cells. The sample consisted of naive CD8+ T cells sorted from blood. These receptors were obtained from a woman younger than 45 in good health.

The chain is built from TRBV28 and TRBJ2-1, with TRBD2 matching 11 bases. In germline, CDR1 is MDHEN, CDR2 SYDVKM. V lost 3 bases, J lost 4 bases, and 8 bases stayed unmatched. The CDR3 covers 17 residues. The CDR3 DNA follows: TGTGCCAGCAGTTTCACTCTAGCGGGAGGACTTTACAATGAGCAGTTCTTC. It encodes CASSFTLAGGLYNEQFF.

As regards this clone: This could be a read error, since a much larger clone is one nucleotide away. V and J are TRBV6-1 and TRBJ1-1, with 8 bases identical to TRBD1. With V trimmed by 6 bases and J by 3 bases, 3 bases remained unmatched. The CDR3 covers 13 residues. CDR1 is MNHNS and CDR2 is SASEGT in the germline V gene. The CDR3 DNA is TGTGCCAGCAGAGACAGGGGAGACACTGAAGCTTTCTTT. This encodes CASRDRGDTEAFF.

V gene TRBV28 combines with J gene TRBJ2-3, with 13 bases identical to TRBD2. This CDR3 region has 14 residues. Germline CDR1 MDHEN, CDR2 SYDVKM. V shed 11 bases and J 4 bases; nucleotides not matched to a gene: 6. CDR3 nucleotides: TGTGCCCCAACTAGCGGGAGGGCCCCAGATACGCAGTATTTT. Residues: CAPTSGRAPDTQYF.

The gene calls are TRBV5-8 and TRBJ2-5; possibly TRBD1 or TRBD2 for D (5 bases each). Matching the DNA end better, TRBJ2-7 makes the J call doubtful. Germline V gives CDR1 SGHTS, CDR2 YDEGEE. The CDR3 is 14 residues long. The CDR3 is CASSFGTSAYEQYF. The CDR3 nucleotides read TGTGCCAGCAGCTTCGGGACGTCCGCCTACGAGCAGTACTTC.

This sequence joins TRBV29-1 and TRBJ2-1; 15 nucleotides match TRBD2. The CDR3 loop spans 16 amino acids. Per germline, CDR1 SQVTM and CDR2 ANQGSEA. With 1 base clipped from V and 2 bases from J, the junction kept 0 bases outside the gene matches. The CDR3 bases are TGCAGCGTTGAAGGGACTAGCGGGAGGGCCTACAATGAGCAGTTCTTC. Translating gives CSVEGTSGRAYNEQFF.

This clone showed up just once. The chain has TRBV13 and TRBJ1-1; maybe TRBD1 (6 bases). The V gene's germline CDR1 is PRHDT and CDR2 FYEKMQ (reference sequence). Trimming pared 2 bases from V and 1 base from J, leaving 11 bases between. This CDR3 contains 15 residues. The CDR3 coding sequence is TGTGCCAGCAGCTTAAGGGGGACACGGAACACTGAAGCTTTCTTT. Its protein product is CASSLRGTRNTEAFF.

The chain joins TRBV7-2 to TRBJ2-7; 14 bases match TRBD2. This CDR3 region has 15 residues. Trimming cost V 4 bases and J 4 bases; bases outside gene matches: 3. Germline V gene data show CDR1 as SGHTA and CDR2 as FQGNSA. The CDR3 DNA reads as TGTGCCAGCAGCTCCGGGACTAGCGGGAGTTACGAGCAGTACTTC. It translates to CASSSGTSGSYEQYF.

This chain links TRBV10-2 with TRBJ1-1; a possible D gene is TRBD1 (5 bases). The CDR3 runs to 10 residues. The V gene's germline CDR1 is WSHSY and CDR2 SAAADI. V lost 8 bases, J lost 4 bases, and 5 bases lay in between. The CDR3: CASGGTEAFF. The CDR3 nucleotides read TGCGCCAGCGGGGGCACTGAAGCTTTCTTT.

This chain links TRBV19 with TRBJ1-5; unclear D gene. This CDR3 spans 15 amino acids. Germline lookup yields CDR1 LNHDA and CDR2 SQIVND (reference sequence). V was shortened by 1 base and J by 1 base, with 8 bases between the two germline ends. The CDR3 DNA sequence: TGTGCCAGTAGTATAGGGCTCGAGAGCAATCAGCCCCAGCATTTT. It encodes CASSIGLESNQPQHF.

The V call is TRBV7-6, the J call TRBJ2-1; 8 nucleotides match TRBD1. The CDR3 contains 16 residues. V lost 0 bases, J lost 8 bases, and 9 bases stayed unmatched. The germline V gene has CDR1 SGHVS and CDR2 FNYEAQ. The CDR3 DNA sequence: TGTGCCAGCAGCTTAGCCATGGGACAGGAAACACATGAGCAGTTCTTC. This sequence encodes CASSLAMGQETHEQFF.

The chain is built from TRBV2 and TRBJ2-7; D assignment may be TRBD1 or TRBD2 (6 bases each). V gave up 7 bases and J gave up 6 bases, with 22 bases separating them. Per germline, CDR1 SNHLY and CDR2 FYNNEI. The CDR3 covers 15 residues. The CDR3 region is CASTPTGGGQGEQYF. CDR3 bases: TGTGCCAGCACCCCGACGGGTGGGGGGCAAGGCGAGCAGTACTTC.

This rearrangement joins TRBV9 to TRBJ2-1; no reliable D call. The CDR3 has 14 amino acids. Trimming removed 5 bases at V and 5 bases at J, with 14 bases between. Germline-derived CDR1 and CDR2 are SGDLS and YYNGEE. CDR3 loop: CASRVAEWNNEQFF. In DNA form, the CDR3 reads TGTGCCAGCAGGGTCGCGGAGTGGAACAATGAGCAGTTCTTC.

The chain recombines TRBV9 with TRBJ2-1, with D perhaps TRBD2 (5 bases). Deletions cut 2 bases from V and 2 bases from J, with 14 bases between. The CDR3 is 16 amino acids. The germline gives CDR1 SGDLS, CDR2 YYNGEE. The CDR3 spells CASSVDWTGTYNEQFF. The CDR3 DNA sequence: TGTGCCAGCAGCGTTGACTGGACGGGAACCTACAATGAGCAGTTCTTC.

This chain connects TRBV28 to TRBJ2-5; 7 bases fit TRBD2. Losses at the gene ends were 3 bases for V and 0 bases for J; bases not matched to a gene: 13. CDR1 and CDR2 from the germline V gene are MDHEN and SYDVKM. This CDR3 is 18 amino acids long. The CDR3 coding sequence is TGTGCCAGCAGTTTTAAGTTGCGGGGGAGGGATAACCAAGAGACCCAGTACTTC. Translated: CASSFKLRGRDNQETQYF.

The chain uses TRBV18 and TRBJ1-1, with 11 positions matching TRBD1. Germline loops: CDR1 KGHSH, CDR2 LQKENI. The CDR3 covers 15 residues. The junction had 6 bases not matched to a gene; V was cut back by 9 bases and J by 0 bases. The CDR3 protein is CARLGTGGLNTEAFF. Written as DNA, the CDR3 is TGTGCCAGATTAGGGACAGGGGGTTTGAACACTGAAGCTTTCTTT.

The V call is TRBV5-1, the J call TRBJ2-7; D might be TRBD1 (6 bases). Germline assignment: CDR1 SGHRS and CDR2 YFSETQ. The CDR3 runs 15 residues. Trimming took off 0 bases at V and 2 bases at J, with 12 bases between the two ends. DNA for the CDR3: TGCGCCAGCAGCTTGGCGCAGGGGAAAACCTACGAGCAGTACTTC. This translates into CASSLAQGKTYEQYF.

This clone is a singleton in its sample. The chain links TRBV13 to TRBJ2-3; possible D gene TRBD2, 6 bases. There are 14 residues in the CDR3. Germline CDR1 PRHDT, CDR2 FYEKMQ (reference sequence). The germline V and J ends were trimmed by 8 bases and 4 bases, with 16 bases remaining between them. The DNA of the CDR3 is TGTGCCAGCTCAAGGGGTAGCGGAGCAGATACGCAGTATTTT. This encodes CASSRGSGADTQYF. The full variable domain, its missing parts supplied by reference TRBV13 and TRBJ2-3, is AAGVIQSPRHLIKEKRETATLKCYPIPRHDTVYWYQQGPGQDPQFLISFYEKMQSDKGSIPDRFSAQQFSDYHSELNMSSLELGDSALYFCASSRGSGADTQYFGPGTRLTVL.

The chain has TRBV11-2 and TRBJ2-1; TRBD2 matches 12 bases. The V and J ends lost 1 base and 6 bases, in that order; junction bases with no gene match: 4. CDR1 and CDR2 from the germline V gene are SGHAT and FQNNGV. CDR3 length: 16 amino acids. The chain's CDR3 is CASSLAQLAGGNEQFF. The CDR3 nucleotides read TGTGCCAGCAGCTTAGCCCAACTAGCGGGAGGCAATGAGCAGTTCTTC.

The chain recombines TRBV28 with TRBJ2-1; D gene uncertain. The CDR3 extends over 16 amino acids. V lost 5 bases and J lost 5, with 19 bases in between. The germline CDR1 and CDR2 sequences are MDHEN and SYDVKM. In DNA, the CDR3 is TGTGCCAGCAGTCCCGTTGGCCATGCCTTAGACAATGAGCAGTTCTTC. Translating it yields CASSPVGHALDNEQFF.

The chain's CDR3 is CASSEWGVTYNEQFF. In DNA form, the CDR3 reads TGTGCCAGCAGTGAATGGGGGGTTACCTACAATGAGCAGTTCTTC. The V and J genes are TRBV2 and TRBJ2-1, with D tentatively TRBD2 (6 bases). CDR3 length equals 15 residues. Germline V CDR1 and CDR2: SNHLY, FYNNEI. V was shortened by 2 bases and J by 2 bases, with 10 bases between the two germline ends.